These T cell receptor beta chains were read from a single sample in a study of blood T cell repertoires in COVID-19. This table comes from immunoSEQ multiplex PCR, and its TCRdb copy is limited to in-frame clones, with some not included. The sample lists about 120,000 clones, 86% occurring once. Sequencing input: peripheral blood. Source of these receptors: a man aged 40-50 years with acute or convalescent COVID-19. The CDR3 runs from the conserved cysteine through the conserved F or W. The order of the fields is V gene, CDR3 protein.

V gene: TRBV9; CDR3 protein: CASSVSGFVYTF
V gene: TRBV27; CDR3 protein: CASSLRFSGSVDNEQFF
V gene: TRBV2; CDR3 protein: CASTGTSGGPGNEQFF
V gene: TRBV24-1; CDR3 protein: CATSKPGQGMNEQFF
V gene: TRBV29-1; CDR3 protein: CSVGQGSDQPQHF
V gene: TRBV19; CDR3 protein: CASTTGIGEQYF
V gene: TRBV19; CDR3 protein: CASSLKLGGAGNSPLHF
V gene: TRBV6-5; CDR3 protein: CASATTGVNQPQHF
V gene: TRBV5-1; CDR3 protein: CASSSSTIPNTEAFF
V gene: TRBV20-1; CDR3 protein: CSASWSLAFQETQYF
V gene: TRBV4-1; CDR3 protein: CASSQDAHGGLAGVVLYEQYF
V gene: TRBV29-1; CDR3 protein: CSVAGTGDTEAFF
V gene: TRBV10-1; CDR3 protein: CASRAEQGDLNYGYTF
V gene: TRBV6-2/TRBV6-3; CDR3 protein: CASSYGGTYFETQYF
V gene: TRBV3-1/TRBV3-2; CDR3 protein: CASSPWTSGGNEQFF
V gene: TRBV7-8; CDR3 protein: CASSLEERLSSYEQYF
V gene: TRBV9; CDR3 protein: CASSPHPAGTDTQYF
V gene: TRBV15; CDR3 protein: CATSRGGQGLYEQYF
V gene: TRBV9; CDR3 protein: CASSPSGTFDYEQYF
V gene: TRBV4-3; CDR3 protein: CASSQDWAGQETQYF
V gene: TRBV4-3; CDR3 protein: CASSQEGTANEKLFF
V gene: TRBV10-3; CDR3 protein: CALTEEPGNTIYF
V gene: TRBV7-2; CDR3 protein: CASSLEPQNYGYTF
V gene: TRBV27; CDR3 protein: CASREIGQYTEAFF
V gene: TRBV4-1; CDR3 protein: CASSQVATVRETQYF
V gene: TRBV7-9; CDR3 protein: CASSAGTPVHEKLFF
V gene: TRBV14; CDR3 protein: CASSSRGALHEQFF
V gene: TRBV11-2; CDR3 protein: CASSASGGTNYNEQFF
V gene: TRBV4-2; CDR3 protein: CASSQARQAEAFF
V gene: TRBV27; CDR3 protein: CASSSPGQGVNEQFF
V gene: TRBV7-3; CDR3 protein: CASSPSQLTRGSNEQFF
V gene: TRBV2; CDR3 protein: CASSDARGFNQPQHF
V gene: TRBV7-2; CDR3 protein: CASSLAAGAGSNTGELFF
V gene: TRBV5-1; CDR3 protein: CASSLPGLAGSTSYEQYF
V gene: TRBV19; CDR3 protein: CASSAHRDRETSYTF
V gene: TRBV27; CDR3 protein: CASSLMASGTYEQYF
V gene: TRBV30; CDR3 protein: CAWSVLNGELFF
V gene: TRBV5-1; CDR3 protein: CASSLGSGTANEKLFF
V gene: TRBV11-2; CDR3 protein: CASSPDRGFGYTF
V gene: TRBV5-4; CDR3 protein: CASSLPGQGGETQYF
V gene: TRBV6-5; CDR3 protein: CASRRQGKNTEAFF
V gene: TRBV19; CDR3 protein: CASSSQGYEQYF
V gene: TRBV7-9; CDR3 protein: CASSSQGEVGETQYF
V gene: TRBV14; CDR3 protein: CASSQDDITYEQYF
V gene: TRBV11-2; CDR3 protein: CASSFDSIYTDTQYF
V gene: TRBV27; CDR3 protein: CASSLTRQGLGETQYF
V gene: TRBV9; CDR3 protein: CASSVSSHRGTEAFF
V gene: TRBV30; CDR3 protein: CAWSVRTGTNSPLHF
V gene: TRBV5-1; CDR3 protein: CASSLPTGIYGYTF
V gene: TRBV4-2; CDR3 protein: CASNADRESGYTF
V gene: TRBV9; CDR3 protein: CASSVAGGSGETQYF
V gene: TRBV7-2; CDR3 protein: CASSLGGSGNTIYF
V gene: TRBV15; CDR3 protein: CATSRREDNSPLHF
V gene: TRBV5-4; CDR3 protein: CASSLGGPSYNEQFF
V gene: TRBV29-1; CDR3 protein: CSVGGDYEKLFF